The sequence of this T cell receptor (beta chain) was determined in a study of cytomegalovirus exposure and HLA in healthy donors. Study overall: Some 85 million unique TCRs from HLA-typed donors were held in an early data release. Findings and caveats of the study: Most of the CMV-associated TCR beta chains (in a later analysis) appeared to be HLA-restricted. Further analysis was carried out later, and it showed several of the most significant clusters appearing linked to common viral pathogens.

A word on this clone: The antigen is unknown.

Both 60 Vbeta primers and 13 Jbeta primers went into the PCR. Produced via immunoSEQ multiplex PCR; TCRdb's table is partial and in-frame only. This table holds 130,000 to 150,000 clones, more than 60% found once. The V gene's germline CDR1 is SGDLS and CDR2 YYNGEE. CDR3 length: 13 amino acids. The ends were cut back, 4 bases at V and 5 bases at J, with 12 bases in the middle. Source material: PBMCs. The rearrangement links TRBV9 to TRBJ1-1; perhaps TRBD1 as D (6 bases). This TCR derives from a woman in her forties or fifties in good health and CMV-seropositive. In DNA, the CDR3 is TGTGCCAGCAGCAACAGGGTTTTTACTGAAGCTTTCTTT. Encoded protein: CASSNRVFTEAFF.